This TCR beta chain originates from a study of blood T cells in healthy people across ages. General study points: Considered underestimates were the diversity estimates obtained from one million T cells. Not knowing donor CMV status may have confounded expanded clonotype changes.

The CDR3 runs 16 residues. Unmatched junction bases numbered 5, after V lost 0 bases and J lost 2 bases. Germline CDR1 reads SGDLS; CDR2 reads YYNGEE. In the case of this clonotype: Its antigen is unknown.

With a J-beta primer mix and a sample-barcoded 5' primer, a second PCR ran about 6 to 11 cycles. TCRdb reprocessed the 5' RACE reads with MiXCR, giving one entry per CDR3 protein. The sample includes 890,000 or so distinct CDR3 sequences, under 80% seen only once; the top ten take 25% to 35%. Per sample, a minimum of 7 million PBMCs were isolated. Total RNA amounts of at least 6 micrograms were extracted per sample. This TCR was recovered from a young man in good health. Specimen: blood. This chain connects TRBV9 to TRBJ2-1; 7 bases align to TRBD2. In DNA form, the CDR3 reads TGTGCCAGCAGCGTAGAGTTGGCGGGGGCCTACAATGAGCAGTTCTTC. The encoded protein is CASSVELAGAYNEQFF.